These 23 T cell receptor beta chains originate from one sample sequenced in a study of cytomegalovirus exposure and HLA in healthy donors. It was with 60 Vbeta and 13 Jbeta primers that the PCR ran. The method was immunoSEQ multiplex PCR; TCRdb's version includes in-frame clones alone and lacks a portion of them. The repertoire holds around 200,000 clones, with about four fifths as singletons. The sequenced sample consisted of PBMCs. Receptor source: a woman aged 50 to 60 in good health and CMV-seronegative.

The CDR3 is CASSRWTGEATEAFF. CDR3 coding DNA: TGCGCCAGCAGCCGTTGGACAGGGGAGGCCACTGAAGCTTTCTTT. This chain uses TRBV5-1 with TRBJ1-1, with 9 bases identical to TRBD1. This CDR3 is built from 15 residues. Germline V lookup: CDR1 SGHRS, CDR2 YFSETQ. V shed 4 bases, J shed 4 bases, and the junction held 8 bases outside the gene matches.

V and J are TRBV30 and TRBJ1-3, with a weak D call TRBD1 (5 bases). There are 12 residues in the CDR3. Germline V lookup: CDR1 GTSNPN, CDR2 SVGIG (reference sequence). Trimming left V 0 bases short and J 8 bases short, with 8 bases between. The CDR3: CAWSVRGDTIYF. In DNA form, the CDR3 reads TGTGCCTGGAGTGTACGGGGGGACACCATATATTTT.

The chain links TRBV4-3 to TRBJ2-2; D might be TRBD2 (6 bases). The CDR3 covers 14 residues. Germline CDR1 reads LGHNA; CDR2 reads YSLEER. V was cut by 4 bases and J by 5 bases, with 11 bases left in between. CDR3 sequence: CASSRGLETGELFF. CDR3 nucleotide sequence: TGCGCCAGCAGCCGGGGACTTGAGACCGGGGAGCTGTTTTTT.

The chain has TRBV5-6 and TRBJ1-5; D possibly corresponds to TRBD1 (5 bases). Germline-derived CDR1 and CDR2 are SGHDT and YYEEEE. The V end was cut by 3 bases, the J end by 2 bases, with 9 bases between. This CDR3 spans 14 amino acids. CDR3 DNA: TGTGCCAGCAGCTGGGGGGGAGGCAATCAGCCCCAGCATTTT. It yields the protein CASSWGGGNQPQHF.

The J gene is TRBJ2-1, the V gene TRBV10-1; 7 bases align to TRBD2. Germline CDR1 is WNHNN and CDR2 is SYGVQD (reference sequence). The CDR3 spans 16 residues. The V and J ends lost 0 bases and 5 bases, in that order; junction bases with no gene match: 7. DNA of the CDR3: TGCGCCAGCAGTGAGTCGAGTCTAGCGGTAAACAATGAGCAGTTCTTC. Translation: CASSESSLAVNNEQFF.

The chain is built from TRBV28 and TRBJ1-1, with D uncertain. Germline CDR1 reads MDHEN; CDR2 reads SYDVKM. V gave up 10 bases and J gave up 4 bases, with 7 bases separating them. The CDR3 totals 10 residues. The CDR3 sequence: CATATTEAFF. DNA for the CDR3: TGTGCCACCGCTACCACTGAAGCTTTCTTT.

This clone occurred once. The chain recombines TRBV28 with TRBJ2-1; TRBD1 matches at 7 bases. Germline V lookup: CDR1 MDHEN, CDR2 SYDVKM. J was trimmed by 4 bases and V by 4 bases; bases with no gene match: 7. The CDR3 contains 15 residues. The CDR3 spells CASSSTGARYNEQFF. In DNA form, the CDR3 reads TGTGCCAGCAGTTCAACAGGGGCACGATACAATGAGCAGTTCTTC.

This clone is termed medium-sized. The genes are TRBV27 and TRBJ1-2; 7 bases match TRBD1. In germline, CDR1 is MNHEY, CDR2 SMNVEV (reference sequence). This CDR3 region has 14 residues. J was trimmed by 6 bases and V by 6 bases; bases with no gene match: 10. The DNA for the CDR3 is TGTGCCAGCAGGTGGGCAGGGGGAAGGAATGGCTACACCTTC. Encoded protein: CASRWAGGRNGYTF.

The genes are TRBV29-1 and TRBJ2-1; TRBD2 matches at 8 bases. Germline values: CDR1 SQVTM, CDR2 ANQGSEA. V lost 3 bases to trimming and J lost 3 bases; unmatched junction nucleotides: 10. The CDR3 sequence is 16 residues long. The CDR3 nucleotides are TGCAGCGTTGATCACCCCAGCGGGAGTCTCTACAATGAGCAGTTCTTC. It is translated as CSVDHPSGSLYNEQFF.

DNA for the CDR3: TGTGCCAGCAGTTTGGGACTAGCGGGAGAAGAGACCCAGTACTTC. Residues: CASSLGLAGEETQYF. The chain recombines TRBV28 with TRBJ2-5; 14 nucleotides line up with TRBD2. Trimming took 3 bases from V and 3 from J; bases not matched to a gene: 0. Germline V gives CDR1 MDHEN, CDR2 SYDVKM. The CDR3 is made up of 15 amino acids.

The rearrangement links TRBV19 to TRBJ1-6, with 7 bases matching TRBD1. The germline V gene encodes CDR1 LNHDA and CDR2 SQIVND (reference sequence). Trimming cost V 5 bases and J 10 bases; bases outside gene matches: 8. The CDR3 is 14 residues long. CDR3: CASSPGQAWSPLHF. In DNA form, the CDR3 reads TGTGCCAGTAGTCCAGGACAGGCTTGGTCACCCCTCCACTTT.

The count of this clone is one. V usage is TRBV28 and J usage is TRBJ2-7; 9 positions agree with TRBD2. The germline V gene encodes CDR1 MDHEN and CDR2 SYDVKM. The CDR3 consists of 12 residues. V trimming: 8 bases; J trimming: 7 bases; junction bases outside the gene matches: 6. The DNA of the CDR3 is TGTGCCAGCGTAGCGGGAGCTGGAGAGCAGTACTTC. It specifies CASVAGAGEQYF.

This clone was seen only a few times. This chain links TRBV7-8 with TRBJ2-2; 8 positions agree with TRBD1. Germline V lookup: CDR1 SGHVS, CDR2 FQNEAQ. The CDR3 length is 15 residues. The V gene end was trimmed by 3 bases and the J gene end by 1 base; junction bases not matched to a gene: 1. The CDR3, as DNA: TGTGCCAGCAGCTTCGGGACAGGGAACACCGGGGAGCTGTTTTTT. This translates into CASSFGTGNTGELFF. The entire variable domain, with the rest obtained from reference TRBV7-8 and TRBJ2-2, is as follows: GAGVSQSPRYKVAKRGQDVALRCDPISGHVSLFWYQQALGQGPEFLTYFQNEAQLDKSGLPSDRFFAERPEGSVSTLKIQRTQQEDSAVYLCASSFGTGNTGELFFGEGSRLTVL.

This clone was observed once. The chain has TRBV14 and TRBJ1-1; a weak D match, TRBD1 (6 bases). Germline V gene lookup returns CDR1 SGHDN and CDR2 FVKESK. The CDR3 extends over 14 amino acids. V shed 7 bases and J shed 0 bases, with 12 bases lying between them. This CDR3 reads CASMGQALNTEAFF. The CDR3 DNA is TGTGCCAGCATGGGACAAGCCTTGAACACTGAAGCTTTCTTT.

This clone was counted a few times. V usage is TRBV19 and J usage is TRBJ1-5; D might be TRBD1 (6 bases). With 4 bases removed from V and 4 bases from J, the gap between germline ends came to 8 bases. The CDR3 contains 13 residues. Germline V gene lookup returns CDR1 LNHDA and CDR2 SQIVND (reference sequence). The CDR3 sequence is CASSKDRNQPQHF. CDR3 nucleotide sequence: TGTGCCAGTAGTAAGGACAGAAATCAGCCCCAGCATTTT.

The rearrangement links TRBV7-2 to TRBJ2-7; 9 bases map to TRBD1. The CDR3 covers 14 residues. Trimming cost V 7 bases and J 5 bases; bases outside gene matches: 9. The germline V gene encodes CDR1 SGHTA and CDR2 FQGNSA. CDR3 nucleotides: TGTGCCAGCATCCGTGGACAGGGGTTTCACGAGCAGTACTTC. It codes for CASIRGQGFHEQYF.

This clone turned up a few times. This chain connects TRBV5-1 to TRBJ1-3; perhaps TRBD1 as D (5 bases). Germline V lookup: CDR1 SGHRS, CDR2 YFSETQ. V was shortened by 0 bases and J by 0 bases, with 13 bases between the two germline ends. There are 17 residues in the CDR3. The CDR3 is CASSLGFGGLSGNTIYF. CDR3 in DNA: TGCGCCAGCAGCTTGGGGTTCGGGGGACTCTCTGGAAACACCATATATTTT.

This rearrangement joins TRBV5-1 to TRBJ1-1; perhaps TRBD1 as D (6 bases). V was pared by 3 bases and J by 3 bases, with 18 bases between. The CDR3 loop spans 16 amino acids. The germline gives CDR1 SGHRS, CDR2 YFSETQ. CDR3 DNA sequence: TGCGCCAGCAGCTCCTATTCGGACAGCGGAGACACTGAAGCTTTCTTT. Residues: CASSSYSDSGDTEAFF.

A few counts support this clone. CDR3 nucleotides: TGTGCCAGTAACCCAGCCCCAGGGCCCCTCTCTGGAAACACCATATATTTT. This sequence encodes CASNPAPGPLSGNTIYF. The genes are TRBV9 and TRBJ1-3; D may be TRBD1 (5 bases). The V end lost 8 bases, the J end lost 0 bases, and 21 bases lay between the germline ends. In germline, CDR1 is SGDLS, CDR2 YYNGEE. This CDR3 region has 17 residues.

CDR3 bases: TGTGCCAGCAGCTTGGGCAGTAACACCGGGGAGCTGTTTTTT. The encoded protein is CASSLGSNTGELFF. This chain connects TRBV11-2 to TRBJ2-2; D remains ambiguous. Trimming removed 3 bases from V and 2 bases from J, with 7 bases in between. The CDR3 contains 14 residues. Germline CDR1 reads SGHAT; CDR2 reads FQNNGV.

This clone was seen once. One junction end disagrees with the germline gene, perhaps due to a read error. This sample includes further DNA sequences coding for the same CDR3. The rearrangement uses TRBV7-8 and TRBJ2-2; 10 bases are a match to TRBD1. The CDR3 length is 19 residues. Germline lookup yields CDR1 SGHVS and CDR2 FQNEAQ. For the CDR3, the DNA is TGTGCCAGCAGCTTAGGAGGGACAGGGGAGGTACGGGGCACCGGGGAGCTGTTTTTC. This sequence encodes CASSLGGTGEVRGTGELFF.

This chain uses TRBV28 with TRBJ2-1; 8 bases match TRBD1. From germline, CDR1 is MDHEN and CDR2 SYDVKM. The CDR3 has 14 amino acids. J was trimmed by 7 bases and V by 5 bases; bases with no gene match: 7. The CDR3 here is CASSPGQGWNEQFF. In DNA, the CDR3 is TGTGCCAGCAGTCCAGGACAGGGTTGGAATGAGCAGTTCTTC.

In DNA, the CDR3 is TGTGCCACCGGCCCAACCGGGGGGGCCAACGAGCAGTACTTC. Protein: CATGPTGGANEQYF. The J gene is TRBJ2-7, the V gene TRBV7-2; 8 positions match TRBD2. Trimming removed 10 bases from V and 5 bases from J; junction bases left unmatched: 13. CDR1 and CDR2 from the germline V gene are SGHTA and FQGNSA. CDR3 length: 14 residues.